Listed here are 22 T cell receptor beta chains from one sample, sequenced in a study of control samples from healthy donors and cancer patients. Clones were sequenced by immunoSEQ multiplex PCR, and TCRdb holds only the in-frame ones, with some missing. The sample holds under 200,000 clones, over 85% seen once. Sequenced sample: blood. These receptors all come from a woman aged 60 to 75 in good health.

The chain employs TRBV2 and TRBJ2-1, with TRBD1 identical over 8 bases. Germline values: CDR1 SNHLY, CDR2 FYNNEI. The CDR3 has 15 residues. The J segment lost 7 bases and the V segment lost 5 bases, leaving 10 bases of the junction unmatched. This CDR3 reads CASSRTGPGLNEQFF. Here the CDR3 DNA reads TGTGCCAGCAGTAGGACAGGGCCGGGTTTGAATGAGCAGTTCTTC. Variable domain in full (rest from reference TRBV2 and TRBJ2-1): EPEVTQTPSHQVTQMGQEVILRCVPISNHLYFYWYRQILGQKVEFLVSFYNNEISEKSEIFDDQFSVERPDGSNFTLKIRSTKLEDSAMYFCASSRTGPGLNEQFFGPGTRLTVL.

The J gene is TRBJ2-1, the V gene TRBV5-1; 10 positions match TRBD2. CDR1 is SGHRS, CDR2 YFSETQ, per germline. V was pared by 4 bases and J by 6 bases, with 7 bases of the junction left unmatched. CDR3 length equals 15 residues. The chain's CDR3 is CASSPPAGGGNEQFF. CDR3 DNA: TGCGCCAGCAGCCCCCCAGCGGGGGGGGGCAATGAGCAGTTCTTC.

The V and J genes are TRBV9 and TRBJ2-7; tentative D call: TRBD2 (6 bases). V lost 2 bases, J lost 1 base, and 10 bases lay in between. The CDR3 runs 14 residues. Looked up from germline, CDR1 is SGDLS and CDR2 is YYNGEE. The CDR3: CASSVSGLSYEQYF. The CDR3, as DNA: TGTGCCAGCAGCGTCTCGGGACTTTCCTACGAGCAGTACTTC.

The CDR3 sequence is CASSLSGRGRAYNSPLHF. In DNA form, the CDR3 reads TGTGCCAGCAGTTTATCGGGCCGGGGAAGGGCTTATAATTCACCCCTCCACTTT. The chain has TRBV27 and TRBJ1-6; no reliable D call. V was shortened by 0 bases and J by 4 bases, with 16 bases between the two germline ends. The CDR3 is made up of 18 amino acids. The germline gives CDR1 MNHEY, CDR2 SMNVEV (reference sequence).

The J gene is TRBJ1-6, the V gene TRBV6-5, with D unclear. The germline V and J ends were trimmed by 5 bases and 7 bases, with 12 bases remaining between them. The germline V gene has CDR1 MNHEY and CDR2 SVGAGI. The CDR3 spans 14 residues. The CDR3 DNA is TGTGCCAGCAGTATCCAAACTCAAAATTCACCCCTCCACTTT. This codes for CASSIQTQNSPLHF.

The sample holds a few counts of this clone. V gene TRBV28 combines with J gene TRBJ1-2; D is possibly TRBD1 (6 bases). The ends were cut back, 8 bases at V and 8 bases at J, with 15 bases in the middle. Germline CDR1 and CDR2: MDHEN and SYDVKM. The length of the CDR3 is 12 residues. For the CDR3, the DNA is TGTGCCAGCCTTGAGGGGGAGCGGGGCTACACCTTC. The encoded protein is CASLEGERGYTF.

The genes are TRBV3-1 (or the pseudogene TRBV3-2) and TRBJ1-1; no clear D. In germline, CDR1 is LGHDT, CDR2 YNNKEL (reference sequence). This CDR3 region has 14 residues. With 5 bases removed from V and 0 bases from J, the gap between germline ends came to 10 bases. The CDR3 reads CASSESSVNTEAFF. The CDR3 DNA reads TGTGCCAGCAGCGAGTCGTCAGTGAACACTGAAGCTTTCTTT.

The chain combines TRBV18 with TRBJ2-1; TRBD1 agrees at 8 bases. The germline V gene encodes CDR1 KGHSH and CDR2 LQKENI. The CDR3 totals 16 residues. V shed 4 bases, J shed 4 bases, and the junction held 9 bases outside the gene matches. In DNA, the CDR3 is TGTGCCAGCTCACAAACCGGGACAGGAGGGTACAATGAGCAGTTCTTC. This encodes CASSQTGTGGYNEQFF.

The J gene is TRBJ1-2, the V gene TRBV11-3; D possibly corresponds to TRBD1 (5 bases). Trimming cost V 5 bases and J 2 bases, with 12 bases left between them. Germline V gives CDR1 SGHNT, CDR2 YENEEA. The CDR3 is 14 amino acids. CDR3 nucleotide sequence: TGTGCCAGCAGCCCCTCGACAGAGAACTATGGCTACACCTTC. Translating it yields CASSPSTENYGYTF.

This clone was detected a few times. J is TRBJ2-7 and V is TRBV20-1; 7 positions agree with TRBD1. The germline V gene has CDR1 DFQATT and CDR2 SNEGSKA (reference sequence). This CDR3 region has 14 residues. The J segment lost 2 bases and the V segment lost 3 bases, leaving 7 bases of the junction unmatched. The CDR3 DNA follows: TGCAGTGCTAGTAATCCCGACAGGGCCTACGAGCAGTACTTC. Translated: CSASNPDRAYEQYF.

This rearrangement joins TRBV7-8 to TRBJ1-4; D unclear. The CDR3 length is 15 residues. Trimming shortened V by 1 base and J by 0 bases, and 6 bases separated the two germline ends. Germline V gene lookup returns CDR1 SGHVS and CDR2 FQNEAQ. CDR3 residues: CASSLGQATNEKLFF. The CDR3, as DNA: TGTGCCAGCAGCTTAGGGCAGGCAACTAATGAAAAACTGTTTTTT.

This clone came up once. The J gene is TRBJ1-2, the V gene TRBV5-1, with TRBD1 matching over 12 bases. V shed 5 bases and J 8 bases; nucleotides not matched to a gene: 13. The germline gives CDR1 SGHRS, CDR2 YFSETQ. This CDR3 is 16 amino acids long. CDR3 nucleotide sequence: TGCGCCAGCAGTCGAGAAGCCGGGACAGGGGGCGTAGGCTACACCTTC. It encodes CASSREAGTGGVGYTF.

This chain uses TRBV29-1 with TRBJ2-7; 8 nucleotides align to TRBD1. This CDR3 is built from 11 residues. Germline loops: CDR1 SQVTM, CDR2 ANQGSEA. V shed 7 bases, J shed 7 bases, and the junction held 6 bases outside the gene matches. The CDR3 coding sequence is TGCAGCGCCGAGGACAGGGCAGAGCAGTACTTC. Encoded protein: CSAEDRAEQYF.

The chain has TRBV10-1 and TRBJ2-7, with 11 positions matching TRBD1. The junction had 6 bases not matched to a gene; V was cut back by 1 base and J by 7 bases. Germline V CDR1 and CDR2: WNHNN, SYGVQD (reference sequence). CDR3 size: 15 residues. The CDR3 is CASSEWGQGVEEQYF. The CDR3 nucleotides are TGCGCCAGCAGTGAGTGGGGACAGGGGGTGGAAGAGCAGTACTTC.

V usage is TRBV6-5 and J usage is TRBJ1-5; 8 bases agree with TRBD1. CDR1 is MNHEY, CDR2 SVGAGI, per germline. The CDR3 runs 13 residues. For the CDR3, the DNA is TGTGCGTCCGGGACAGGCTACAATCAGCCCCAGCATTTT. Translating gives CASGTGYNQPQHF.

J is TRBJ2-7 and V is TRBV3-1 (or the pseudogene TRBV3-2); D might be TRBD1 (6 bases). The CDR3 totals 16 residues. Deletions cut 4 bases from V and 3 bases from J, with 19 bases between. Germline values: CDR1 LGHDT, CDR2 YNNKEL (reference sequence). The CDR3 DNA reads TGTGCCAGCAGCCGCACCGAAAGACAGGTAGTCTACGAGCAGTACTTC. As protein: CASSRTERQVVYEQYF.

The chain links TRBV9 to TRBJ2-3; 7 bases fit TRBD1. Unmatched junction bases numbered 7, after V lost 4 bases and J lost 2 bases. The germline gives CDR1 SGDLS, CDR2 YYNGEE. CDR3 length: 15 residues. CDR3 bases: TGTGCCAGCAGCCCGACGGGACAGTCCACAGATACGCAGTATTTT. Translating gives CASSPTGQSTDTQYF.

The chain links TRBV30 to TRBJ1-2, with D hard to call. Germline V gene lookup returns CDR1 GTSNPN and CDR2 SVGIG (reference sequence). Trimming removed 5 bases at V and 0 bases at J, with 10 bases between. The CDR3 sequence is 13 residues long. For the CDR3, the DNA is TGTGCCTGGGGGGTGGAGGCTAACTATGGCTACACCTTC. The encoded protein is CAWGVEANYGYTF.

The chain carries TRBV9 and TRBJ1-5; 7 nucleotides line up with TRBD1. Germline CDR1 SGDLS, CDR2 YYNGEE. CDR3 length equals 15 residues. Losses at the gene ends were 4 bases for V and 4 bases for J; bases not matched to a gene: 8. CDR3 nucleotides: TGTGCCAGCAGCAATGGCAGGGGGGAAAATCAGCCCCAGCATTTT. Its protein is CASSNGRGENQPQHF.

This chain links TRBV12-5 with TRBJ1-5; TRBD1 agrees at 7 bases. CDR3 length: 13 residues. The ends lost 5 bases at V and 6 bases at J; junction bases unmatched: 4. Germline V gives CDR1 LGHNT, CDR2 FRNRAP. The CDR3, as DNA: TGTGCTAGTGGTACAGGGGTTACTCAGCCCCAGCATTTT. The encoded protein is CASGTGVTQPQHF.

V usage is TRBV2 and J usage is TRBJ2-1, with 12 bases matching TRBD2. Germline assignment: CDR1 SNHLY and CDR2 FYNNEI. The V and J ends lost 3 bases and 8 bases, in that order; junction bases with no gene match: 14. The CDR3 is made up of 18 amino acids. DNA for the CDR3: TGTGCCAGCAGTGAGCCTCTAGCGGGGGGGCATAATTCTTATGAGCAGTTCTTC. Its protein is CASSEPLAGGHNSYEQFF.

This sequence joins TRBV19 and TRBJ1-6, with D unclear. The CDR3 totals 13 residues. Trimming shortened V by 7 bases and J by 12 bases, and 16 bases separated the two germline ends. Looked up from germline, CDR1 is LNHDA and CDR2 is SQIVND (reference sequence). CDR3 nucleotides: TGTGCCAGTAAAAGCAGCGCGGCCCTACCCCTCCACTTT. As protein: CASKSSAALPLHF.